One T cell receptor (beta chain) is described in this entry. What it binds is unknown. This sample is drawn from a study of post-analysis software for immune sequencing data. The wider study: Both relapsing-remitting and secondary progressive multiple sclerosis featured among the disease courses, as did progressive-relapsing multiple sclerosis.

Study results and caveats: Controls had significantly higher normalized Chao1 diversity than multiple sclerosis patients. In patients, TRBV5-6, TRBV5-1 and TRBV20-1 belonged to 4 or 5 TRBV segments found more frequently than in controls. Samples from a shared batch, those prepared together, strongly co-clustered by F measure.

Prepared libraries of TCR beta cDNA carried unique molecular identifiers. cDNA molecules numbering around 450,000 came from approximately 1 to 10 million T cells. TCRdb ran MiXCR on the PCR reads and lists one entry per CDR3 protein. In the table there are 550,000 to 700,000 distinct CDR3 sequences, roughly two fifths of which are singletons. The ends were cut back, 0 bases at V and 4 bases at J, with 4 bases in the middle. The CDR3 is made up of 14 amino acids. From germline, CDR1 is MRHNA and CDR2 SNTAGT. The receptor was isolated from a girl aged 10 to 17 with multiple sclerosis. The chain links TRBV6-4 to TRBJ2-6; D not certain. Sequencing was carried out using blood. CDR3 coding DNA: TGTGCCAGCAGTGACTCGAGAGGGGCCAACGTCCTGACTTTC. Translation gives CASSDSRGANVLTF.